These 26 T cell receptor beta chains came from one sample sequenced in a study of shared clonotypes between healthy human individuals. CD8 cells classed as naive were CD45RO-negative and positively selected for CCR7, excluding terminally differentiated effector memory CD45RA+ cells. Libraries were prepared by immunoSEQ multiplex PCR; TCRdb keeps only in-frame clonotypes and omits some of them. The sample contains some 2 million clones, 85% to 95% of which appear only once. The sequencing input was naive CD8+ T cells sorted from blood. These receptors were obtained from a man aged 18-30 years in good health.

The V call is TRBV6-8, the J call TRBJ1-4, with unresolved D. V was cut by 9 bases and J by 5 bases, with 16 bases left in between. Per germline, CDR1 MNHGY and CDR2 SAAAGT. The CDR3 is made up of 14 amino acids. CDR3 loop: CARPPCVTNEKLFF. CDR3 sequence (DNA): TGTGCCAGACCCCCTTGCGTAACAAATGAAAAACTGTTTTTT.

This clone was observed once. The chain employs TRBV9 and TRBJ2-7; 9 bases are a match to TRBD2. The CDR3 contains 15 residues. CDR1 SGDLS and CDR2 YYNGEE come from the germline V gene. The V segment lost 0 bases and the J segment 3 bases; nucleotides outside the gene matches: 4. The CDR3 sequence: CASSVGGGGDYEQYF. The CDR3 DNA reads TGTGCCAGCAGCGTAGGTGGCGGGGGGGACTACGAGCAGTACTTC.

The CDR3 DNA reads as TGTGCCAGCAGTCTTCATAGCGGGAGGGCCCGTGGGGGAGAGACCCAGTACTTC. This gives the protein CASSLHSGRARGGETQYF. The chain is built from TRBV27 and TRBJ2-5, with TRBD2 identical over 11 bases. The CDR3 loop spans 18 amino acids. The germline CDR1 and CDR2 sequences are MNHEY and SMNVEV (reference sequence). The J segment lost 4 bases and the V segment lost 5 bases, leaving 15 bases of the junction unmatched.

This clone was counted once. V is TRBV6-5 and J is TRBJ2-5; no reliable D call. This CDR3 contains 15 residues. CDR1 and CDR2 from the germline V gene are MNHEY and SVGAGI. The V end was cut by 5 bases, the J end by 5 bases, with 18 bases between. CDR3 in DNA: TGTGCCAGCAGTCCCCGACATACCAAAGTCGAGACCCAGTACTTC. This codes for CASSPRHTKVETQYF.

The rearrangement joins TRBV2 to TRBJ2-5; perhaps TRBD1 as D (5 bases). Trimming cost V 5 bases and J 8 bases, with 9 bases left between them. This CDR3 has 11 residues. Germline V lookup: CDR1 SNHLY, CDR2 FYNNEI. CDR3 DNA sequence: TGTGCCAGCAGTCCAGACAGAACCCAGTACTTC. This sequence encodes CASSPDRTQYF.

The CDR3 sequence: CASSRGGTVPYEQYF. CDR3 sequence (DNA): TGTGCCAGCAGCCGAGGCGGGACAGTCCCCTACGAGCAGTACTTC. The chain carries TRBV14 and TRBJ2-7; the D gene is possibly TRBD1 (7 bases). CDR1 is SGHDN, CDR2 FVKESK, per germline. V was shortened by 4 bases and J by 2 bases, with 15 bases between the two germline ends. The CDR3 loop spans 15 amino acids.

This clone was recorded a few times. The V gene is TRBV7-2, the J gene TRBJ2-7; TRBD1 matches 7 bases. The CDR3 extends over 13 amino acids. V trimming: 5 bases; J trimming: 3 bases; junction bases outside the gene matches: 4. The V gene's germline CDR1 is SGHTA and CDR2 FQGNSA. This chain's CDR3 is CASSPGQNYEQYF. CDR3 sequence (DNA): TGTGCCAGCAGCCCGGGACAGAACTACGAGCAGTACTTC.

The J gene is TRBJ1-1, the V gene TRBV10-2; 8 positions match TRBD1. The trim removed 6 bases at V and 1 base at J, leaving 7 bases unmatched. This CDR3 contains 15 residues. Germline lookup yields CDR1 WSHSY and CDR2 SAAADI. DNA for the CDR3: TGCGCCAGCAGAGAGCCCGGGACAGGGAACACTGAAGCTTTCTTT. Its protein is CASREPGTGNTEAFF.

The V gene is TRBV27, the J gene TRBJ2-7; D gene ambiguous. The germline V and J ends were trimmed by 6 bases and 7 bases, with 19 bases remaining between them. There are 14 residues in the CDR3. The germline CDR1 and CDR2 sequences are MNHEY and SMNVEV (reference sequence). CDR3 loop: CASSPGPVLGEQYF. The CDR3 DNA is TGTGCCAGCAGCCCGGGCCCTGTTCTGGGGGAGCAGTACTTC.

In this sample, this clone turned up once. The V and J genes are TRBV7-9 and TRBJ1-5; D not resolved. Germline lookup yields CDR1 SEHNR and CDR2 FQNEAQ (reference sequence). The CDR3 totals 13 residues. V was clipped by 5 bases and J by 2 bases, with 7 bases between them. The CDR3 loop reads CASSDMGNQPQHF. The CDR3 region has the DNA TGTGCCAGCAGCGACATGGGCAATCAGCCCCAGCATTTT. Full variable domain (outside the CDR3, taken from reference TRBV7-9 and TRBJ1-5): DTGVSQNPRHKITKRGQNVTFRCDPISEHNRLYWYRQTLGQGPEFLTYFQNEAQLEKSRLLSDRFSAERPKGSFSTLEIQRTEQGDSAMYLCASSDMGNQPQHFGDGTRLSIL.

This rearrangement joins TRBV11-2 to TRBJ1-4, with TRBD1 as a possible D gene (6 bases). V was trimmed by 1 base and J by 5 bases, leaving 17 bases between them. Germline CDR1 is SGHAT and CDR2 is FQNNGV. The CDR3 runs 17 residues. CDR3 amino acids: CASSLGGPGRGNEKLFF. CDR3 DNA: TGTGCCAGCAGCTTAGGTGGGCCAGGGAGGGGGAATGAAAAACTGTTTTTT. Full variable domain (outside the CDR3, taken from reference TRBV11-2 and TRBJ1-4): EAGVAQSPRYKIIEKRQSVAFWCNPISGHATLYWYQQILGQGPKLLIQFQNNGVVDDSQLPKDRFSAERLKGVDSTLKIQPAKLEDSAVYLCASSLGGPGRGNEKLFFGSGTQLSVL.

The CDR3 protein is CASSSNREGAHGYTF. CDR3 in DNA: TGTGCCAGCAGTTCCAACCGTGAAGGGGCTCATGGCTACACCTTC. The chain recombines TRBV28 with TRBJ1-2; maybe TRBD1 (5 bases). Germline assignment: CDR1 MDHEN and CDR2 SYDVKM. The CDR3 is 15 residues long. Trimming removed 4 bases at V and 6 bases at J, with 18 bases between.

A remark on this clone: Other DNA sequences of this sample code for an identical CDR3. The chain links TRBV30 to TRBJ1-1, with D possibly being TRBD1 (5 bases). The V and J ends lost 5 bases and 4 bases respectively, with 8 bases between them. The length of the CDR3 is 11 residues. Germline V gene sequence: CDR1 GTSNPN, CDR2 SVGIG (reference sequence). The CDR3 loop reads CAWGGGTEAFF. Here the CDR3 DNA reads TGTGCCTGGGGCGGGGGCACTGAAGCTTTCTTT. The whole variable domain, filled in from reference TRBV30 and TRBJ1-1, reads SQTIHQWPATLVQPVGSPLSLECTVEGTSNPNLYWYRQAAGRGLQLLFYSVGIGQISSEVPQNLSASRPQDRQFILSSKKLLLSDSGFYLCAWGGGTEAFFGQGTRLTVV.

This clone has only one observation. This chain connects TRBV5-1 to TRBJ2-7; the match to TRBD1 covers 9 bases. V shed 4 bases, J shed 5 bases, and the junction held 7 bases outside the gene matches. Per germline, CDR1 SGHRS and CDR2 YFSETQ. The length of the CDR3 is 14 residues. CDR3 protein: CASSPLDRGNEQYF. CDR3 in DNA: TGCGCCAGCAGCCCTTTGGACAGGGGAAACGAGCAGTACTTC.

This sequence joins TRBV10-2 and TRBJ1-1, with D uncertain. Germline CDR1 reads WSHSY; CDR2 reads SAAADI. This CDR3 has 12 amino acids. Deletions cut 5 bases from V and 5 bases from J, with 9 bases between. The CDR3 nucleotides are TGCGCCAGCAGTACTGGTTGGACTGAAGCTTTCTTT. This gives the protein CASSTGWTEAFF.

The rearrangement uses TRBV11-2 and TRBJ1-4; no clear D gene. CDR1 and CDR2 (germline): SGHAT, FQNNGV. This CDR3 spans 14 amino acids. Trimming removed 3 bases from V and 2 bases from J, with 7 bases in between. This CDR3 reads CASSLGSTNEKLFF. DNA of the CDR3: TGTGCCAGCAGCTTGGGGTCTACTAATGAAAAACTGTTTTTT.

In the case of this clone: The junction departs from germline at one end; a sequencing error may be responsible. The chain uses TRBV7-7 and TRBJ2-1; D call uncertain. The CDR3 consists of 15 residues. Germline CDR1 is SSHAT and CDR2 is FNYEAQ (reference sequence). The chain's CDR3 is CASSFLTGGHNEQFF. CDR3 nucleotides: TGTGCTAGCAGCTTTCTAACGGGTGGACACAATGAGCAGTTCTTC.

The table lists this clone with a count of one. In DNA form, the CDR3 reads TGCACCAGCAGCCAAATAGTCGGCAATGAGCAGTTCTTC. It codes for CTSSQIVGNEQFF. V gene TRBV1 combines with J gene TRBJ2-1; the listed D gene, TRBD2, was not tested against the DNA. TRBV1 is given as a pseudogene. This CDR3 has 13 residues.

The chain has TRBV6-6 and TRBJ2-4; D is ambiguous. This CDR3 spans 13 amino acids. The V end was cut by 5 bases, the J end by 6 bases, with 11 bases between. Germline V gives CDR1 MNHNY, CDR2 SVGAGI (reference sequence). For the CDR3, the DNA is TGTGCCAGCAGTGTCCTTGACGGAAACATTCAGTACTTC. Protein product: CASSVLDGNIQYF.

The rearrangement joins TRBV28 to TRBJ2-7, with D maybe TRBD2 (5 bases). Germline lookup yields CDR1 MDHEN and CDR2 SYDVKM. The CDR3 runs 15 residues. V lost 3 bases and J lost 0, with 12 bases in between. The CDR3 spells CASSFPRGSSYEQYF. The CDR3 DNA follows: TGTGCCAGCAGTTTCCCCCGGGGAAGCTCCTACGAGCAGTACTTC.

This rearrangement joins TRBV2 to TRBJ2-5; the D gene is possibly TRBD1 (6 bases). V was clipped by 3 bases and J by 5 bases, with 22 bases between them. Germline lookup yields CDR1 SNHLY and CDR2 FYNNEI. The CDR3 has 17 residues. CDR3 residues: CASSDGQGHTFRETQYF. Written as DNA, the CDR3 is TGTGCCAGCAGTGACGGGCAGGGACACACCTTCAGGGAGACCCAGTACTTC.

This clone was picked up one time. The chain combines TRBV5-4 with TRBJ1-1; no clear D. CDR3 length: 13 amino acids. Between the trimmed V and J ends, which lost 2 bases and 5 bases, there was a span of 10 bases. Per the germline V gene, CDR1 is SGHNT and CDR2 is YYREEE (reference sequence). The CDR3 DNA follows: TGTGCCAGCAGCTTAACCACGGGAACTGAAGCTTTCTTT. It translates to CASSLTTGTEAFF.

This chain uses TRBV10-3 with TRBJ1-1; possible D gene TRBD1, 6 bases. V lost 0 bases to trimming and J lost 11 bases, with 13 bases between them. CDR1 and CDR2 from the germline V gene are ENHRY and SYGVKD. The CDR3 loop spans 13 amino acids. The CDR3 sequence is CAISESGGRSAFF. CDR3 nucleotide sequence: TGTGCCATCAGTGAGTCGGGGGGGCGCAGCGCTTTCTTT.

This chain joins TRBV27 and TRBJ1-6; TRBD1 might be the D (5 bases). This CDR3 is built from 17 residues. Germline values: CDR1 MNHEY, CDR2 SMNVEV (reference sequence). V lost 8 bases and J 8 bases, leaving 25 bases between the germline ends. The CDR3 is CASGQLIGAPGDSPLHF. In nucleotides, the CDR3 is TGTGCCAGCGGGCAGTTGATAGGGGCCCCCGGGGATTCACCCCTCCACTTT.

The chain uses TRBV7-9 and TRBJ2-4; no reliable D call. The CDR3 has 14 amino acids. V lost 3 bases and J 0 bases, leaving 6 bases between the germline ends. Germline loops: CDR1 SEHNR, CDR2 FQNEAQ (reference sequence). CDR3 sequence: CASSFEIAKNIQYF. CDR3 bases: TGTGCCAGCAGCTTCGAGATAGCCAAAAACATTCAGTACTTC.

To note about this clone: The same CDR3 can be traced to other DNA sequences in this sample. J is TRBJ2-7 and V is TRBV9; D is uncertain. This CDR3 has 14 residues. Trimming removed 0 bases at V and 0 bases at J, with 7 bases between. The V gene's germline CDR1 is SGDLS and CDR2 YYNGEE. The CDR3 DNA reads TGTGCCAGCAGCGTAGGGGATGCCTCCTACGAGCAGTACTTC. Translating gives CASSVGDASYEQYF.